What follows are 7 T cell receptor beta chains derived from one specimen sequenced in a study of identical twins. TCRdb redid the calling of the 5' RACE reads with MiXCR, one entry per CDR3 protein. The sample consists of 350,000 to 500,000 distinct CDR3 sequences, less than 20% of them appearing once. The specimen sequenced was naive T cells sorted from blood. The receptors originated from a man aged 50 to 60 in good health.

This clonotype was counted at least ten times. The chain is built from TRBV4-2 and TRBJ2-3; 8 bases fit TRBD2. Germline-derived CDR1 and CDR2 are LGHNA and YNFKEQ. The J segment lost 2 bases and the V segment lost 5 bases, leaving 12 bases of the junction unmatched. This CDR3 spans 17 amino acids. The CDR3 nucleotides read TGTGCCAGCAGCTTCGGACTAGCTAAGTTAGTCACAGATACGCAGTATTTT. Encoded protein: CASSFGLAKLVTDTQYF.

A remark on this clonotype: A read error may explain this, as a much larger clone is one base away. V gene TRBV5-5 combines with J gene TRBJ1-5; possible D gene TRBD1, 5 bases. The CDR3 has 14 amino acids. With 1 base removed from V and 6 bases from J, the gap between germline ends came to 11 bases. Germline CDR1 SGHKS, CDR2 YYEKEE (reference sequence). The chain's CDR3 is CASSLIGAGQPQHF. In DNA, the CDR3 is TGTGCCAGCAGCTTGATTGGGGCGGGTCAGCCCCAGCATTTT.

This clonotype was found a few times. This rearrangement joins TRBV6-5 to TRBJ1-2; a possible D gene is TRBD1 (5 bases). Per the germline V gene, CDR1 is MNHEY and CDR2 is SVGAGI. This CDR3 region has 13 residues. Trimming shortened V by 2 bases and J by 6 bases, and 10 bases separated the two germline ends. CDR3 coding DNA: TGTGCCAGCAGTTACGGGACCCCGGATGGCTACACCTTC. Translation gives CASSYGTPDGYTF.

This clonotype was counted ten times or more. The chain is built from TRBV5-1 and TRBJ2-5; D not certain. V was trimmed by 1 base and J by 2 bases, leaving 12 bases between them. The CDR3 is made up of 15 amino acids. Per the germline V gene, CDR1 is SGHRS and CDR2 is YFSETQ. The CDR3: CASSLWAPGQETQYF. The CDR3 region has the DNA TGCGCCAGCAGCTTGTGGGCCCCAGGTCAAGAGACCCAGTACTTC.

This clonotype was detected only a few times. This chain connects TRBV10-3 to TRBJ2-1; TRBD2 is a possible D gene (6 bases). Germline V gene data show CDR1 as ENHRY and CDR2 as SYGVKD. This CDR3 comprises 13 residues. With 10 bases removed from V and 7 bases from J, the gap between germline ends came to 17 bases. For the CDR3, the DNA is TGTGCCACATCCGGGACTCCACAGAATGAGCAGTTCTTC. Its translation is CATSGTPQNEQFF.

This chain uses TRBV10-3 with TRBJ1-2; possible D gene TRBD1, 6 bases. The V end lost 10 bases, the J end lost 4 bases, and 22 bases lay between the germline ends. CDR1 is ENHRY, CDR2 SYGVKD, per germline. The CDR3 has 15 residues. CDR3 loop: CATYDGQPLGYGYTF. CDR3 coding DNA: TGTGCCACCTATGATGGACAGCCTCTAGGCTATGGCTACACCTTC.

The chain carries TRBV5-1 and TRBJ2-7, with no clear D. The CDR3 contains 14 residues. V was pared by 1 base and J by 3 bases, with 11 bases between. Looked up from germline, CDR1 is SGHRS and CDR2 is YFSETQ. The CDR3 region is CASSLNRRFYEQYF. DNA for the CDR3: TGCGCCAGCAGCTTGAACCGTAGATTCTACGAGCAGTACTTC. Using reference TRBV5-1 and TRBJ2-7 for the parts outside the CDR3, the full variable domain is KAGVTQTPRYLIKTRGQQVTLSCSPISGHRSVSWYQQTPGQGLQFLFEYFSETQRNKGNFPGRFSGRQFSNSRSEMNVSTLELGDSALYLCASSLNRRFYEQYFGPGTRLTVT.